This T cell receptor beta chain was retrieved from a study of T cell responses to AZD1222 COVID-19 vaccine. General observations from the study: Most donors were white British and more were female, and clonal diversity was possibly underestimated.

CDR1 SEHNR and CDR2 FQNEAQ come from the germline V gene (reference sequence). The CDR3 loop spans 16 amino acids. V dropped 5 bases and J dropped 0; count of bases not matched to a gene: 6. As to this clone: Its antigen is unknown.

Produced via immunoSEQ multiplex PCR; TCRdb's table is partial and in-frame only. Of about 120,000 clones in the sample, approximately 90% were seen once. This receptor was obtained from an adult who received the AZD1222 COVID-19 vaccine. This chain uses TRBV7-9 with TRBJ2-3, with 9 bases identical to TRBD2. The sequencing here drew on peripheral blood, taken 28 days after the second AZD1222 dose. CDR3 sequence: CASSDAGGESTDTQYF. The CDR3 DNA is TGTGCCAGCAGCGACGCGGGGGGGGAGAGCACAGATACGCAGTATTTT.